This is a list of T cell receptor beta chains from one sample in a study of T-cell reconstitution after alpha-beta-depleted transplantation in children. TCRdb processed the PCR reads anew with MiXCR; each CDR3 protein has one entry. Of about 340,000 distinct CDR3 sequences in the sample, 10% were seen once. Sequences were derived from PBMCs from the stem cell graft donor, sampled from the stem cell graft. Source of these receptors: a human donor who donated a stem cell graft to a child with acute lymphoblastic leukemia. The CDR3 runs from the conserved cysteine through the conserved F or W. The order of the fields is J gene, clone size, V gene, D gene, CDR3 DNA, CDR3 protein. The D gene is left open where the match is weak. The listing skips clone size in some rows; elsewhere it reads once, few, many or a size class.

>TRBJ2-7|-|TRBV11-2|TRBD2
TGTGCCAGCAGCCTCGTAACTAGCGGACCAACCTACGAGCAGTACTTC
CASSLVTSGPTYEQYF
>TRBJ2-7|-|TRBV7-9|TRBD1
TGTGCCAGCAGAGACGGGACAGACGACTACGAGCAGTACTTC
CASRDGTDDYEQYF
>TRBJ1-6|few|TRBV12-3/TRBV12-4|TRBD1
TGTGCCAGCAGTTTTAGGGGGCTCGGGGGTTCACCCCTCCACTTT
CASSFRGLGGSPLHF
>TRBJ2-7|many|TRBV7-2|TRBD1
TGTGCCAGCAGCCTAGACAGGGGGCAGTGGAACGAGCAGTACTTC
CASSLDRGQWNEQYF
>TRBJ1-1|few|TRBV20-1|-
TGCAGTGCTAGGGACGGGGGGGCGAACACTGAAGCTTTCTTT
CSARDGGANTEAFF
>TRBJ2-1|-|TRBV7-2|-
TGTGCCAGCAGCTTAGCGCATGCCGATGAGCAGTTCTTC
CASSLAHADEQFF
>TRBJ2-1|-|TRBV5-1|TRBD2
TGCGCCAGCAGCTTGGTGTGGGAGGGGTCCTACAATGAGCAGTTCTTC
CASSLVWEGSYNEQFF
>TRBJ2-3|many|TRBV12-3/TRBV12-4|-
TGTGCCAGCAGTTCCGGGACCTACACAGATACGCAGTATTTT
CASSSGTYTDTQYF
>TRBJ2-7|-|TRBV6-2/TRBV6-3|-
TGTGCCAGCAGTTACCCAGGACTGGTCTCCTACGAGCAGTACTTC
CASSYPGLVSYEQYF
>TRBJ2-5|-|TRBV5-1|TRBD2
TGCGCCAGCAGCTTTCGACTAGCGGGAGGTCCCGAGACCCAGTACTTC
CASSFRLAGGPETQYF
>TRBJ2-1|few|TRBV5-1|-
TGCGCCAGCACCCTATACAGGTCTCTCAATGAGCAGTTCTTC
CASTLYRSLNEQFF
>TRBJ2-5|-|TRBV18|-
TGTGCCAGCTCACCACCGGGGCGGCTACAAGAGACCCAGTACTTC
CASSPPGRLQETQYF
>TRBJ1-6|few|TRBV6-5|-
TGTGCCAGCAGAAATACGCCAGGACCCCTCCACTTT
CASRNTPGPLHF
>TRBJ1-2|few|TRBV7-9|TRBD1
TGTGCCAGCAGCTCGACTCCGGGACAGGGGTCTGGCTACACCTTC
CASSSTPGQGSGYTF
>TRBJ2-1|-|TRBV5-6|TRBD2
TGTGCCAGCAGCTTGGGTCCAGCGGGAGGTTATGAGCAGTTCTTC
CASSLGPAGGYEQFF
>TRBJ2-4|many|TRBV28|-
TGTGCCAGCAGTTTGCGCACCCGCAAAAACATTCAGTACTTC
CASSLRTRKNIQYF
>TRBJ2-2|many|TRBV12-3/TRBV12-4|-
TGTGCCAGCAGTTTTGGGGGCTCCGGGGAGCTGTTTTTT
CASSFGGSGELFF
>TRBJ2-5|few|TRBV11-2|TRBD2
TGTGCCAGCAGCAATAGAGGAGGGAGGGGCGCCACAAGCGGGACCCAGTACTTC
CASSNRGGRGATSGTQYF
>TRBJ1-1|few|TRBV5-1|TRBD1
TGCGCCAGCAGCGGTGGACAGGGGATGTGGACTGAAGCTTTCTTT
CASSGGQGMWTEAFF
>TRBJ2-2|few|TRBV9|-
TGTGCCAGCAGCGTAGAGATCACCGGGGAGCTGTTTTTT
CASSVEITGELFF
>TRBJ1-5|-|TRBV28|-
TGTGCCAGCAGTTTATCAGATGGTGGCAATCAGCCCCAGCATTTT
CASSLSDGGNQPQHF
>TRBJ2-7|-|TRBV15|-
TGTGCCACCAGCAGCTGGACTAACCTCTCCTACGAGCAGTACTTC
CATSSWTNLSYEQYF
>TRBJ2-1|many|TRBV6-5|-
TGTGCCAGCAGACCTCGGGACACATCCTACAATGAGCAGTTCTTC
CASRPRDTSYNEQFF
>TRBJ2-7|few|TRBV12-3/TRBV12-4|-
TGTGCCAGCAGCCTAGCTTCTCCCTCCTACGAGCAGTACTTC
CASSLASPSYEQYF
>TRBJ2-5|many|TRBV5-6|-
TGTGCCAGCAGCTTGAGAGCGGGTGGAGGGACCCAGTACTTC
CASSLRAGGGTQYF
>TRBJ2-3|-|TRBV5-1|TRBD2
TGCGCCTGTGTACTAGCGGGAGAAACAGATACGCAGTATTTT
CACVLAGETDTQYF
>TRBJ2-7|few|TRBV20-1|-
TGCAGTGCTAGAGATACAGGGTCTTCCTACGAGCAGTACTTC
CSARDTGSSYEQYF
>TRBJ2-7|few|TRBV19|TRBD1
TGTGCCAGTAGTGTCGACAGGGGTAACGACGAGCAGTACTTC
CASSVDRGNDEQYF
>TRBJ2-1|-|TRBV5-1|-
TGCGCCAGCAGCTTTTCTTCGCCAATCTACAATGAGCAGTTCTTC
CASSFSSPIYNEQFF
>TRBJ2-3|-|TRBV6-2/TRBV6-3|TRBD2
TGTGCCAGCAGCTATGAGGCGACTAGCGGGAGACCCACAGATACGCAGTATTTT
CASSYEATSGRPTDTQYF
>TRBJ2-7|few|TRBV20-1|TRBD2
TGCAGTGCCACCCCTAGCGGGAGCGACGAGCAGTACTTC
CSATPSGSDEQYF
>TRBJ2-3|few|TRBV20-1|TRBD2
TGCAGTGCTAGAGTGGGTAGCGGGAGAAATATGGGTTCAGATACGCAGTATTTT
CSARVGSGRNMGSDTQYF
>TRBJ2-1|-|TRBV6-2/TRBV6-3|TRBD2
TGTGCCAGCAGCAGACCCTCCGGGGCCGGGAGGTGGAATGAGCAGTTCTTC
CASSRPSGAGRWNEQFF
>TRBJ2-5|few|TRBV27|-
TGTGCCAGCAGTTTAGCGACCAGGGAGACCCAGTACTTC
CASSLATRETQYF
>TRBJ1-1|few|TRBV29-1|-
TGCAGCGCCATCAAAACCCGAGGTGAAGCTTTCTTT
CSAIKTRGEAFF
>TRBJ2-6|few|TRBV28|TRBD1
TGTGCCAGCAGTTCGACAGGGCTAGCTGGGGCCAACGTCCTGACTTTC
CASSSTGLAGANVLTF
>TRBJ2-3|-|TRBV3-1|-
TGTGCCAGCAGCCCATACACCGGGGCTAGCCTAATAGATACGCAGTATTTT
CASSPYTGASLIDTQYF
>TRBJ1-1|many|TRBV10-3|TRBD1
TGTGCCATCAGTGATGGGACAGGGAACACTGAAGCTTTCTTT
CAISDGTGNTEAFF
>TRBJ1-5|few|TRBV12-3/TRBV12-4|TRBD1
TGTGCCAGCAGTTTACGGGCAGGGGGATATAGCAATCAGCCCCAGCATTTT
CASSLRAGGYSNQPQHF
>TRBJ1-2|few|TRBV7-9|TRBD1
TGTGCCGCCTTCGAAGTGACAGGGGGCGCCCTGGGCTATGGCTACACCTTC
CAAFEVTGGALGYGYTF
>TRBJ2-5|few|TRBV7-2|-
TGTGCCAGCAGCTTAGACAGGGGACTACAGAAGACCCAGTACTTC
CASSLDRGLQKTQYF
>TRBJ2-1|-|TRBV24-1|TRBD2
TGTGCCACCAGTGACCCTAGCGGGAGGGCTTCCAATGAGCAGTTCTTC
CATSDPSGRASNEQFF